This TCR beta chain was found in a study of T cell responses to AZD1222 COVID-19 vaccine. With regard to this clone: Its antigen is unknown.

Study-wide results and limits: Following two doses of AZD1222, Spike-specific TCR breadth and depth rose. Spike was spanned by vaccine-associated CD4 TCRs, which were dominant at 160-218 and 743-854. At study baseline, merely roughly 6 AZD1222 recipients were seropositive.

Clones were read by immunoSEQ multiplex PCR, and TCRdb kept only the in-frame ones, dropping some. The table records about 130,000 clones, 92% of them present only once. The material sequenced was peripheral blood, taken on day 0 of AZD1222 vaccination. The clonotype was recovered from an adult in good health.

For the CDR3, the DNA is TGTGCCAGCAGCTTCGAGGCTAGCGTGACCCAGTACTTC. This translates into CASSFEASVTQYF. V is TRBV5-5 and J is TRBJ2-5, with D perhaps matching TRBD2 (6 bases). The germline V gene has CDR1 SGHKS and CDR2 YYEKEE (reference sequence). The V and J ends lost 2 bases and 7 bases respectively, with 12 bases between them. The CDR3 extends over 13 amino acids.